This T cell receptor (beta chain) was captured in a study of T-cell reconstitution after alpha-beta-depleted transplantation in children. Study observations and caveats: At day 60, the high TCRbeta diversity found in some patients originated from recipient T cells and thymic progenitors that had survived. When one year had passed after transplant, most T-cell counts and diversity came from newly produced T cells. After transplant, at about two months, alpha-beta T cells were reportedly derived from several hundred expanded graft clones.

At least ten counts were recorded for this clonotype. Its antigen is not identified. Unique molecular identifiers were incorporated into the prepared TCRbeta library. MiXCR, applied by TCRdb to the PCR reads, yields one record per CDR3 protein. The profile shows roughly 100,000 distinct CDR3 sequences, roughly 6% of them singletons. The CDR3 length is 14 residues. Germline V gene data show CDR1 as KGHSH and CDR2 as LQKENI. Trimming took off 10 bases at V and 3 bases at J, with 15 bases between the two ends. The TCR comes from a female patient aged 2-9 years who had a stem cell transplant for Fanconi anemia, so the T cells may come from the graft donor. The sample in question was PBMCs, mostly from graft donor cells, obtained 60 days after TCRalphabeta/CD19-depleted stem cell transplant. This chain uses TRBV18 with TRBJ2-2, with D uncertain. The CDR3 coding sequence is TGTGCCACCTCTTTTGCCGAATACACCGGGGAGCTGTTTTTT. Amino acids: CATSFAEYTGELFF.